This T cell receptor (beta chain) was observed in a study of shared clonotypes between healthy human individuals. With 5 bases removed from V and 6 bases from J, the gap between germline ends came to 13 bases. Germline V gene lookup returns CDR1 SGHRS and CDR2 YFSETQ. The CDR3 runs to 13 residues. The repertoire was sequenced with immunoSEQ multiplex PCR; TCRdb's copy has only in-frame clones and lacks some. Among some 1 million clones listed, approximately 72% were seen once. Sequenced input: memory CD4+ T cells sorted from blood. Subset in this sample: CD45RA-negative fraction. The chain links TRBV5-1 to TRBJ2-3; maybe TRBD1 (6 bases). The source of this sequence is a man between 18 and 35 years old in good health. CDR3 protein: CASRTGDQDTQYF. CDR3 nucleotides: TGCGCCAGCAGGACAGGCGACCAGGATACGCAGTATTTT. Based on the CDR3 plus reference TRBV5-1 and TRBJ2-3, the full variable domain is KAGVTQTPRYLIKTRGQQVTLSCSPISGHRSVSWYQQTPGQGLQFLFEYFSETQRNKGNFPGRFSGRQFSNSRSEMNVSTLELGDSALYLCASRTGDQDTQYFGPGTRLTVL.